This T cell receptor beta chain was observed in a study of cytomegalovirus exposure and HLA in healthy donors. V gave up 4 bases and J gave up 4 bases, with 15 bases separating them. The V gene's germline CDR1 is MGHRA and CDR2 YSYEKL. This CDR3 region has 15 residues. This clone was detected a few times. Its antigen is not identified. Study-wide results and limits: Among CMV-associated TCR beta chains, most appeared HLA-restricted in a later analysis. Segments of the TCR beta V type were, in most cases, productive about 90% or about 30% of the time in an earlier analysis. Generally TCR sequences proved uncommon, though certain public TCRs appeared in numerous donors.

The PCR was carried out with 60 Vbeta primers and 13 Jbeta primers. Method: immunoSEQ multiplex PCR; TCRdb's copy keeps in-frame clones and lacks some. The table records roughly 100,000 clones, approximately 72% of them present only once. The chain couples TRBV4-1 to TRBJ2-3; D is unclear. Sequenced sample: PBMCs. The receptor was isolated from a woman between 45 and 60 years old in good health and CMV-seronegative. The CDR3 DNA is TGCGCCAGCAGCCCCGCACCGAGACTCCCAGATACGCAGTATTTT. This sequence encodes CASSPAPRLPDTQYF.